The following is a TCR beta chain sequence with its context. This clonotype is characterized as medium-sized (0.01 to 0.1%). Its antigen target is currently unknown. Base qualities are missing; no much larger clone stands one base away. The data originate from a study of immune heterogeneity within non-small cell lung tumors (dated by TCRdb to the late 2010s). Regarding the research as a whole: By histology, the tumors included roughly ten non-squamous carcinomas, several squamous cell carcinomas and 1 tumor not otherwise specified. The study combined whole-exome sequencing, RNA-seq and TCR beta repertoire sequencing of multiple spatially distinct regions from each NSCLC tumor to examine intratumoral immune heterogeneity. TCR repertoire analysis included 57 tumor loci from around 16 patients, whereas transcriptome data included only 40 to 50 loci from eleven to twelve patients. Neoantigen binding to each patient's HLA alleles was predicted with netMHCpan-3.0 for mutant peptides of 8 to 11 amino acids. What the authors observed across the whole study: High-frequency TCR beta clonotypes were found to be largely distinct between individual patients. A moderate positive correlation (R 0.3 to 0.35), which was statistically significant, linked local T-cell repertoire clonality to local tumor mutational burden. Within a patient, the same dominant CDR3B clonotypes appeared at multiple loci, but different tumor locations also contained unique high-frequency clones.

For the TCR template, genomic DNA was extracted from bulk tumor tissue, and 500 to 750 ng of gDNA was amplified for each sample. During surgery, multiple biopsies were taken from each primary tumor and placed as far apart as possible within the tumor mass. Patients in the study cohort, which was described as untreated, were newly diagnosed NSCLC cases going through curative surgery. The samples came from about 16 patients with newly diagnosed non-small cell lung cancer who were having surgery intended to be curative. The resected tumor masses were reviewed by two independent pathologists. Sequencing was performed only on DNA and RNA samples of high quality. V and J are truncated by 2 bases and 5 bases respectively, leaving an intervening sequence of 7 bases. CDR1 SGHNT and CDR2 YENEEA were looked up in the germline V gene. Measured from the cysteine to the phenylalanine, the CDR3 is 12 residues long. Only the CDR3 portion is preserved as DNA: 36 bases, with reading frame beginning at the first base.

The TCR beta CDR3 region was amplified with a multiplex PCR system whose first round of 10 cycles used 32 V-gene forward primers and 13 J-gene reverse primers. The first PCR round used a QIAGEN Multiplex PCR Kit, and the primer sequences were filed in Chinese patent CN105087789A. In a second PCR round, Illumina universal primers were added with the Phusion High-Fidelity PCR Kit. The TCR libraries underwent paired-end sequencing with a read length of 151 bp on the Illumina HiSeq X Ten platform. The original pipeline was this. Cutadapt was used to discard reads without multiplex PCR primers, PEAR merged the read pairs, and MiXCR with default settings called the CDR3 regions. Repertoire diversity was assessed by Shannon entropy, and clonality was calculated as one minus the Shannon entropy divided by the ln of the count of productive unique sequences. A clonotype counted as a dominant or high-frequency T-cell clone when its frequency was 0.5% or higher. TCRdb reanalyzed the raw reads on its own, using fastp at Q25 for trimming and MiXCR for clone calling, and kept in-frame beta chains. One record per CDR3 amino acid sequence lists the most common genes and DNA. The V and J calls here are based on TCRdb, not the publication. Counted in this sample were 20,000 to 25,000 distinct CDR3 sequences; 25% to 30% of them appeared once. The top ten hold roughly 4% of the sample.

Material for sequencing was lung tumor tissue. The chain is made from TRBV11-3 and TRBJ2-7; no D gene is confidently identified. This TCR came from a man in his forties or fifties with non-small cell lung cancer. The DNA sequence follows: TGTGCCAGCAGCTTAAGAACCCACGAGCAGTACTTC. Its protein is CASSLRTHEQYF.